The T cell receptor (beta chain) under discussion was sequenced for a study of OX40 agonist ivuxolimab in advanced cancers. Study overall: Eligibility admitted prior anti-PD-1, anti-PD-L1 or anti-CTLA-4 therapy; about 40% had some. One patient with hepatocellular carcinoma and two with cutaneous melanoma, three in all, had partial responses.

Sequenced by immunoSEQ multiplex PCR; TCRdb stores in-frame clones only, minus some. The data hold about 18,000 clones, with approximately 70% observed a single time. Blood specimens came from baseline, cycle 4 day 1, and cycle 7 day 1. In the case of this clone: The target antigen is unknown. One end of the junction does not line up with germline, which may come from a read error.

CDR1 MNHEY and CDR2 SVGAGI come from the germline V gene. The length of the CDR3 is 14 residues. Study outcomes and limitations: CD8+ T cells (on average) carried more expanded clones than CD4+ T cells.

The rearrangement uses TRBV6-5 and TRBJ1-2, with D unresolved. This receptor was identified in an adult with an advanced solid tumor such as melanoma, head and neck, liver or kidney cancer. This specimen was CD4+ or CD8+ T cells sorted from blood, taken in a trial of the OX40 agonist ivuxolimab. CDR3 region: CASRVDRGSYGYAF. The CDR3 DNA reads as TGTGCCAGCAGGGTCGATCGGGGATCGTATGGCTACGCCTTC.